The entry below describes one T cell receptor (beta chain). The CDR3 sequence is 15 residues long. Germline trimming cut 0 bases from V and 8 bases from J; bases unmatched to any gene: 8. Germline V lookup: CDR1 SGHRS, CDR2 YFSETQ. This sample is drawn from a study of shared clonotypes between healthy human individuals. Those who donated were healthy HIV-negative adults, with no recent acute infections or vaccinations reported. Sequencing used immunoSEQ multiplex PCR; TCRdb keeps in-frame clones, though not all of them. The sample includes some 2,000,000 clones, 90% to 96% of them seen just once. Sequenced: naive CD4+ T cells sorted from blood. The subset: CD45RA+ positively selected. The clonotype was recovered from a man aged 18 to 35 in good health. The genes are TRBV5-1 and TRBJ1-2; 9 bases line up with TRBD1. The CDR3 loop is CASSLAGDRALGYTF. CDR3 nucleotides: TGCGCCAGCAGCTTGGCCGGGGACAGGGCGTTAGGCTACACCTTC. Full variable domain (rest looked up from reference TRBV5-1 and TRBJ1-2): KAGVTQTPRYLIKTRGQQVTLSCSPISGHRSVSWYQQTPGQGLQFLFEYFSETQRNKGNFPGRFSGRQFSNSRSEMNVSTLELGDSALYLCASSLAGDRALGYTFGSGTRLTVV.